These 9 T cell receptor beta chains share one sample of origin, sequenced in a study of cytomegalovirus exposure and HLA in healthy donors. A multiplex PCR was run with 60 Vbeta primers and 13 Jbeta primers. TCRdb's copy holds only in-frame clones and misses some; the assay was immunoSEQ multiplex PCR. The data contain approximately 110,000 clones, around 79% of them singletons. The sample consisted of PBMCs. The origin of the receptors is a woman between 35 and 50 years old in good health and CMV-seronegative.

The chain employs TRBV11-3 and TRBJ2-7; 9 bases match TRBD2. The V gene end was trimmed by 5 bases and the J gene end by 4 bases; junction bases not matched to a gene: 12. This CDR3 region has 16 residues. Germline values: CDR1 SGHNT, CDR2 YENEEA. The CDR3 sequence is CASSRRGASGAYEQYF. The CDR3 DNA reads TGTGCCAGCAGCCGGAGGGGGGCTAGCGGGGCTTACGAGCAGTACTTC.

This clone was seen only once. In DNA, the CDR3 is TGTGCCAGCTCACCAGGCGCCGGAGGCTATGGCTACACCTTC. This encodes CASSPGAGGYGYTF. The V gene is TRBV18, the J gene TRBJ1-2; D remains ambiguous. Germline loops: CDR1 KGHSH, CDR2 LQKENI. The germline V and J ends were trimmed by 2 bases and 4 bases, with 11 bases remaining between them. This CDR3 region has 14 residues.

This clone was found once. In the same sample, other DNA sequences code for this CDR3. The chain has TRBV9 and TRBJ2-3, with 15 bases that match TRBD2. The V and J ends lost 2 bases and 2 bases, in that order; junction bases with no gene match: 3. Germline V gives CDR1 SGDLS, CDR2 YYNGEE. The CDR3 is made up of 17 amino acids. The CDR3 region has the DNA TGTGCCAGCAGCGTGGGGACTAGCGGGGGGATCACAGATACGCAGTATTTT. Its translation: CASSVGTSGGITDTQYF.

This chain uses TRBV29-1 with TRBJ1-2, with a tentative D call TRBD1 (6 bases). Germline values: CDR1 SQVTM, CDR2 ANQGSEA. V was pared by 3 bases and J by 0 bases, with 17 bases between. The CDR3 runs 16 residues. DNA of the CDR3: TGCAGCGTTGATCGGGGCAGGGGCTTGGCTAACTATGGCTACACCTTC. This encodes CSVDRGRGLANYGYTF.

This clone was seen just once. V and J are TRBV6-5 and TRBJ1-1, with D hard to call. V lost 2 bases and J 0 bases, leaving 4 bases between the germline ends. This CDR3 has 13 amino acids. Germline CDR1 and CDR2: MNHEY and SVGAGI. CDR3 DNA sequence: TGTGCCAGCAGTTACGAGATGAACACTGAAGCTTTCTTT. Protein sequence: CASSYEMNTEAFF.

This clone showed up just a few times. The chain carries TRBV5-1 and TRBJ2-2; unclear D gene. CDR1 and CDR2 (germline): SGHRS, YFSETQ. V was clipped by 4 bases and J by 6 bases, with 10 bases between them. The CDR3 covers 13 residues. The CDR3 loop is CASSPRESGELFF. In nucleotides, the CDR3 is TGCGCCAGCAGCCCGCGAGAATCCGGGGAGCTGTTTTTT.

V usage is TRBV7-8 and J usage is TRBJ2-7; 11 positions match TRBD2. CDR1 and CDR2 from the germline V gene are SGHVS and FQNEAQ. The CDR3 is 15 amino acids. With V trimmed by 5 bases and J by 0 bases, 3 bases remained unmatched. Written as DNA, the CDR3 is TGTGCCAGCAGCCCCGGGACTAGCGGCTCCTACGAGCAGTACTTC. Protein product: CASSPGTSGSYEQYF.

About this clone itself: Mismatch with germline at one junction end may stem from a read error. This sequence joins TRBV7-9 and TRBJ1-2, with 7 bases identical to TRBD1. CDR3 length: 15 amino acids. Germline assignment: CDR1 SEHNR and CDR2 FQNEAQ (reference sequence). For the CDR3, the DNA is TGTTCCAGCAGCTTTGGACAGGAAGCTAACTATGGCTACACCTTC. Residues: CSSSFGQEANYGYTF. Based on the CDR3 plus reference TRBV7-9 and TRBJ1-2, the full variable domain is DTGVSQNPRHKITKRGQNVTFRCDPISEHNRLYWYRQTLGQGPEFLTYFQNEAQLEKSRLLSDRFSAERPKGSFSTLEIQRTEQGDSAMYLCSSSFGQEANYGYTFGSGTRLTVV.

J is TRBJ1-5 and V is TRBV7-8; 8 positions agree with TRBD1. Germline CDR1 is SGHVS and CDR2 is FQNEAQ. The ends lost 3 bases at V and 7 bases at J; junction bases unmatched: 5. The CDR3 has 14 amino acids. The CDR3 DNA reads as TGTGCCAGCAGCTTTAGGGACAGGCGGCAGCCCCAGCATTTT. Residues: CASSFRDRRQPQHF.